The clone carrying this T cell receptor beta chain was detected many times. An end of the junction differs from the germline gene, which may be a read error. The read terminates 3 residues ahead of where the CDR3 ends, so the germline J gene completes it. The sample has other DNA sequences that encode this CDR3 too. The CDR3 length is 15 residues. CDR1 and CDR2 (germline): SGHDT, YYEEEE. This sample is drawn from a study of T cell clonality in common variable immunodeficiency. Equal genomic DNA amounts from CVID and control samples were sequenced. Profiled with immunoSEQ multiplex PCR; TCRdb holds only in-frame clones, not every one. The data show roughly 42,000 clones, with none appearing a single time.

The chain recombines TRBV5-6 with TRBJ1-3, with D perhaps matching TRBD1 (5 bases). The TCR comes from a person between 18 and 75 years old in good health. Sequenced material: peripheral blood mononuclear cells. The CDR3 spells CASSLAGPSGNTIYF. Partial CDR3 DNA: TGTGCCAGCAGCTTGGCAGGGCCCTCTGGAAACACA.